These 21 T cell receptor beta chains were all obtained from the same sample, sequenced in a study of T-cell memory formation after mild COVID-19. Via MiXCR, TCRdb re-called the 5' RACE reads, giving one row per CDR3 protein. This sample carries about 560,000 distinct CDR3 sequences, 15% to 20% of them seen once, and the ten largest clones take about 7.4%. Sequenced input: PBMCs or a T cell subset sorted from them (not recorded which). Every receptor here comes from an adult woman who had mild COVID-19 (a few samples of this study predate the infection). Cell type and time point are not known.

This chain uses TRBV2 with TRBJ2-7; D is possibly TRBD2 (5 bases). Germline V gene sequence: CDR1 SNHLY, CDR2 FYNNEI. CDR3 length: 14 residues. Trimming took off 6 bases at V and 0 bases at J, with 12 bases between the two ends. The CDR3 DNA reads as TGTGCCAGCAGGGGGAGAAAGAGCTCCTACGAGCAGTACTTC. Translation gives CASRGRKSSYEQYF.

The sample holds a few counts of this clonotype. The CDR3 DNA sequence: TGCAGCGTAGACAGCCCGTTCGCGAACACCGGGGAGCTGTTTTTT. It encodes CSVDSPFANTGELFF. J is TRBJ2-2 and V is TRBV29-1; tentative D call: TRBD1 (5 bases). V was shortened by 6 bases and J by 0 bases, with 14 bases between the two germline ends. This CDR3 comprises 15 residues. CDR1 SQVTM and CDR2 ANQGSEA come from the germline V gene.

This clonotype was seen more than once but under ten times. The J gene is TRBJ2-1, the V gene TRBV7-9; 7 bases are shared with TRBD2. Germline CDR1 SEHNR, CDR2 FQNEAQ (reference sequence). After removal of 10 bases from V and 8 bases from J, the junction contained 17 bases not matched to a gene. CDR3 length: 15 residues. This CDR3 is CATTFSRLAFDEQFF. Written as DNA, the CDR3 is TGTGCCACCACATTTTCCAGACTAGCTTTCGATGAGCAGTTCTTC.

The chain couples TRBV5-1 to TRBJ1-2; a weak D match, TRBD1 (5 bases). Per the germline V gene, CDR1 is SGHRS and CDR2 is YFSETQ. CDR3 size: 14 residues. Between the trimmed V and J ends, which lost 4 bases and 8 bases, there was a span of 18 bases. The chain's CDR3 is CASSPRTGPGGYTF. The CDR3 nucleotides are TGCGCCAGCAGCCCGCGCACAGGCCCCGGAGGCTACACCTTC.

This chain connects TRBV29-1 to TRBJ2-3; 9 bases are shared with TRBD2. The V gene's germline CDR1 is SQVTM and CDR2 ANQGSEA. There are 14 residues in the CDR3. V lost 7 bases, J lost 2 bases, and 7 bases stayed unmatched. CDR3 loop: CSAAAGGATDTQYF. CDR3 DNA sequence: TGCAGCGCCGCAGCGGGAGGAGCCACAGATACGCAGTATTTT.

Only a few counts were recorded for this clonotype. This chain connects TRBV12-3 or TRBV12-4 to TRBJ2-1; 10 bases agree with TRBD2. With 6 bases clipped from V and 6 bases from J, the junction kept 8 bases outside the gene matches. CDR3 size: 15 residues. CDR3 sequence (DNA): TGTGCCAGCAGACCAACTAGCGGGATTGCCAATGAGCAGTTCTTC. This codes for CASRPTSGIANEQFF.

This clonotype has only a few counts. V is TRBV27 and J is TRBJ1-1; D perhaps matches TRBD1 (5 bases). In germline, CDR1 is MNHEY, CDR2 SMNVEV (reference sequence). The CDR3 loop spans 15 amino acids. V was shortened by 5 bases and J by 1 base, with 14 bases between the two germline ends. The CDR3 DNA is TGTGCCAGCAGTCCTCACCCGACAGAGAACACTGAAGCTTTCTTT. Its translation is CASSPHPTENTEAFF.

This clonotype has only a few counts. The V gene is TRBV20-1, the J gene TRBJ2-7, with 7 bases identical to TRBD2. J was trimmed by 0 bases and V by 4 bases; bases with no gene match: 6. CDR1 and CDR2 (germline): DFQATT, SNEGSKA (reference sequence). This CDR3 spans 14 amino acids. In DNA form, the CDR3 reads TGCAGTGCTACCACTCCGGGGGGCTCCTACGAGCAGTACTTC. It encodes CSATTPGGSYEQYF.

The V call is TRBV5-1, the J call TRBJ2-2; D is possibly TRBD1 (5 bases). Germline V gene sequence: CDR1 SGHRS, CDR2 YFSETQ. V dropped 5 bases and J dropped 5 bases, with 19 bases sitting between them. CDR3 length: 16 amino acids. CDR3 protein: CASSNLMAGRTGELFF. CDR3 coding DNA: TGCGCCAGCAGTAATTTGATGGCAGGGCGTACCGGGGAGCTGTTTTTT.

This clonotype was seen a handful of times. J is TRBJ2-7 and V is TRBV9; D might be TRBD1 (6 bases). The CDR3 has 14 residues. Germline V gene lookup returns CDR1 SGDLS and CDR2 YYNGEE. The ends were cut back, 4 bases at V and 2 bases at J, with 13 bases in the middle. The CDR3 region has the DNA TGTGCCAGCAGCCCTCGGACAGATGCCTACGAGCAGTACTTC. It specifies CASSPRTDAYEQYF.

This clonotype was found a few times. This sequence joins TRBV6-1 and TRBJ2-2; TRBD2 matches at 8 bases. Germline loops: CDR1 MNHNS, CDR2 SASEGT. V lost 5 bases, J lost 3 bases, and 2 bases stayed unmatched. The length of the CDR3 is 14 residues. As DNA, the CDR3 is TGTGCCAGCAGTCCAGCGGGGGACACCGGGGAGCTGTTTTTT. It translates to CASSPAGDTGELFF.

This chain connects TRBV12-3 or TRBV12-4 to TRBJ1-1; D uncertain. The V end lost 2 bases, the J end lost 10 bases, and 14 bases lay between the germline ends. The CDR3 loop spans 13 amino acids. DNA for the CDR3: TGTGCCAGCAGTTTATCCACAGAGCTCCGAGCTTTCTTT. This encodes CASSLSTELRAFF.

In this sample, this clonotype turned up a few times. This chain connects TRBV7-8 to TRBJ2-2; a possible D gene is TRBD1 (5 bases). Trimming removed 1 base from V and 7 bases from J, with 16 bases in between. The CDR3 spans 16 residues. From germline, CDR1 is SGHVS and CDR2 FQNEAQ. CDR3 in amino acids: CASSLGGWGLGGELFF. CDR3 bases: TGTGCCAGCAGCTTAGGGGGATGGGGCCTCGGCGGGGAGCTGTTTTTT.

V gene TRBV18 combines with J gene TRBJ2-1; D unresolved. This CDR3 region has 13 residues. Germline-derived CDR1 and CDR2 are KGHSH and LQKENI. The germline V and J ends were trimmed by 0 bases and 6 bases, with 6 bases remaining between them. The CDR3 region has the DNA TGTGCCAGCTCACCACCGGTCGGCAATGAGCAGTTCTTC. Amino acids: CASSPPVGNEQFF. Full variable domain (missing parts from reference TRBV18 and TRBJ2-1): NAGVMQNPRHLVRRRGQEARLRCSPMKGHSHVYWYRQLPEEGLKFMVYLQKENIIDESGMPKERFSAEFPKEGPSILRIQQVVRGDSAAYFCASSPPVGNEQFFGPGTRLTVL.

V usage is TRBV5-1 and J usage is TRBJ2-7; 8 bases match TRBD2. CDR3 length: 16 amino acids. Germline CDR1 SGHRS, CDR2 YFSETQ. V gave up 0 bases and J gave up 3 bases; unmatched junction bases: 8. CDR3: CASSLAPLAGFYEQYF. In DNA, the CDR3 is TGCGCCAGCAGCTTGGCCCCCCTAGCGGGCTTCTACGAGCAGTACTTC.

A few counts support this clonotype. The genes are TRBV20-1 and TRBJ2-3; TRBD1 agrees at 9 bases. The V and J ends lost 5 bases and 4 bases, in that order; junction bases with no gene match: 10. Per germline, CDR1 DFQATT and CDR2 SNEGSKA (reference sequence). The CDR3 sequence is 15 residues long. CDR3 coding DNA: TGCAGTGCTGGGGTCGGGACAGGGATTGCAGATACGCAGTATTTT. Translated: CSAGVGTGIADTQYF.

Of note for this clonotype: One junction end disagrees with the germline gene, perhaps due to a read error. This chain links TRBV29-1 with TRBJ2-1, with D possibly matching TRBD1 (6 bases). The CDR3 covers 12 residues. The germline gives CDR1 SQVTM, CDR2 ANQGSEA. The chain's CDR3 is CSVELGAVAGNF. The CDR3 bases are TGCAGCGTTGAACTGGGGGCAGTTGCAGGTAACTTC.

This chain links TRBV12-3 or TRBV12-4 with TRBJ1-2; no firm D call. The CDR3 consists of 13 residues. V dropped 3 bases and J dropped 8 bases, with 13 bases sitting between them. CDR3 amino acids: CASSLRKRPGYTF. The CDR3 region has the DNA TGTGCCAGCAGTTTGAGGAAGCGACCGGGCTACACCTTC.

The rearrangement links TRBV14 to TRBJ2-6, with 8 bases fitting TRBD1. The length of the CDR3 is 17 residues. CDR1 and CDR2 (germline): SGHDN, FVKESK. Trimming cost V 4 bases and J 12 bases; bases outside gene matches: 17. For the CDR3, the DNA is TGTGCCAGCAGCCCCGGACAGGGCTCCCCTCTTAGGGTCGTCCTGACTTTC. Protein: CASSPGQGSPLRVVLTF.

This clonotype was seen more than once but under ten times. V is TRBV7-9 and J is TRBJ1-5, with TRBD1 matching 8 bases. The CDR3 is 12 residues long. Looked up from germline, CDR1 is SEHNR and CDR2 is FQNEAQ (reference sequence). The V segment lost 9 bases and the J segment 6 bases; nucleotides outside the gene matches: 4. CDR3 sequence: CASGQGSQPQHF. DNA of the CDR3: TGTGCCAGTGGACAGGGTAGTCAGCCCCAGCATTTT.

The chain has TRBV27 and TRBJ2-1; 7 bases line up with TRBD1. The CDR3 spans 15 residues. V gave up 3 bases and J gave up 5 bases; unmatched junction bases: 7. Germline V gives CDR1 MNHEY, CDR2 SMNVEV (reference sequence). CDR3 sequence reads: CASSFWGQKDNEQFF. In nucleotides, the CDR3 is TGTGCCAGCAGTTTTTGGGGACAGAAAGACAATGAGCAGTTCTTC.